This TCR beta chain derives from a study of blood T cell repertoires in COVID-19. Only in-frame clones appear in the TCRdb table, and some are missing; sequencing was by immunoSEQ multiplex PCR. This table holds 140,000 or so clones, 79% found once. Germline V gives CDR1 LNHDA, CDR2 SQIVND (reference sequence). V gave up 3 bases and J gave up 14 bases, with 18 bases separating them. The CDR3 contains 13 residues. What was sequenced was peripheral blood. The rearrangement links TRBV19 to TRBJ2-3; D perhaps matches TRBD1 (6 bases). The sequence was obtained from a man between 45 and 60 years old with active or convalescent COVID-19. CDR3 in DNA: TGTGCCAGTAGTATCCGGGACACCTTCCCGCCGTATTTT. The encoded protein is CASSIRDTFPPYF.